This TCR beta chain was recorded in a study of blood T cell repertoires in COVID-19. This table comes from immunoSEQ multiplex PCR, and its TCRdb copy is limited to in-frame clones, with some not included. The sample has a few hundred thousand clones; around 89% are singletons. Germline V gene data show CDR1 as KGHSH and CDR2 as LQKENI. V dropped 6 bases and J dropped 4 bases, with 10 bases sitting between them. This CDR3 is 12 amino acids long. Sequences were obtained from peripheral blood. This TCR was sampled from a man aged 25-45 years with acute or convalescent COVID-19. The chain employs TRBV18 and TRBJ2-7; TRBD1 is a possible D gene (5 bases). CDR3 loop: CASSRDSYEQYF. Here the CDR3 DNA reads TGTGCCAGCTCTCGCGACAGTTACGAGCAGTACTTC.